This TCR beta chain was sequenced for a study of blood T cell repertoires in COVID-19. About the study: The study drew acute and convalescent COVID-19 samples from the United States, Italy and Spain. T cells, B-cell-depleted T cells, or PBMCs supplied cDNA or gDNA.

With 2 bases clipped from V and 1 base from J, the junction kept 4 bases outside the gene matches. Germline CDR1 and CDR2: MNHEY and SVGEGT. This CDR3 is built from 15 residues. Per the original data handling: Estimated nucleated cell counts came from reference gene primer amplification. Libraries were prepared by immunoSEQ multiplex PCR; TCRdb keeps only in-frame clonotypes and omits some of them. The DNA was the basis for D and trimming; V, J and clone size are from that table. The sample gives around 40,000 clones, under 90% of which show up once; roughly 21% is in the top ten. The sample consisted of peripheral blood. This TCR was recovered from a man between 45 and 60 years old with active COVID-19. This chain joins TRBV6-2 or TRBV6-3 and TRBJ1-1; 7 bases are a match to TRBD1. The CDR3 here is CASSYRGRGNTEAFF. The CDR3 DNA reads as TGTGCCAGCAGTTACAGGGGGCGAGGGAACACTGAAGCTTTCTTT.